This TCR beta chain was sequenced for a study of cytomegalovirus exposure and HLA in healthy donors. Study outcomes and limitations: Among TCR beta chains, those listed as cytomegalovirus-associated numbered over 150.

For this clone: Its target is unknown.

This CDR3 has 15 residues. Germline CDR1 and CDR2: SGHVS and FNYEAQ. V lost 7 bases to trimming and J lost 3 bases, with 15 bases between them. Method: immunoSEQ multiplex PCR; TCRdb's copy keeps in-frame clones and lacks some. This sample yields over 250,000 clones, of which 65% to 90% are seen a single time; roughly 1% belongs to the top ten. The receptor comes from a woman under 30 in good health and CMV-seronegative. The chain joins TRBV7-6 to TRBJ2-2; D is possibly TRBD2 (6 bases). Sequencing was carried out using PBMCs. The CDR3 coding sequence is TGTGCCAGCACCCTCTTGGGAGGTCACACCGGGGAGCTGTTTTTT. Its translation: CASTLLGGHTGELFF.